The 2 T cell receptor beta chains below come from one sample, sequenced in a study of Graves' ophthalmopathy and Graves' hyperthyroidism. RNA transcripts yielded amplified TCR beta CDR3 regions. Investigators did first-round RT-PCR with HTBI primers, then second-round multiplex PCR. TCRdb called the multiplex PCR reads again in MiXCR, with one record for every CDR3 protein. The sample includes 150,000 to 200,000 distinct CDR3 sequences, 35% to 45% seen only once; the top ten take roughly 8.9%. The specimen sequenced was peripheral blood. The receptors come from a man aged 25 to 40 with Graves' ophthalmopathy.

This sequence joins TRBV7-8 and TRBJ1-1; 9 bases fit TRBD1. With 5 bases clipped from V and 4 bases from J, the junction kept 5 bases outside the gene matches. This CDR3 region has 14 residues. Germline CDR1 SGHVS, CDR2 FQNEAQ. CDR3 region: CASSNTGGRTEAFF. CDR3 DNA sequence: TGTGCCAGCAGCAACACAGGGGGCCGCACTGAAGCTTTCTTT.

This clonotype was seen ten or more times. The CDR3 coding sequence is TGTGCCAGTAGTATAGGTGCAGTAGGCTCCGGAGGGGAGCTGTTTTTT. This gives the protein CASSIGAVGSGGELFF. The V gene is TRBV19, the J gene TRBJ2-2; no reliable D call. Germline V gene lookup returns CDR1 LNHDA and CDR2 SQIVND (reference sequence). The V and J ends lost 1 base and 8 bases respectively, with 17 bases between them. The CDR3 consists of 16 residues.